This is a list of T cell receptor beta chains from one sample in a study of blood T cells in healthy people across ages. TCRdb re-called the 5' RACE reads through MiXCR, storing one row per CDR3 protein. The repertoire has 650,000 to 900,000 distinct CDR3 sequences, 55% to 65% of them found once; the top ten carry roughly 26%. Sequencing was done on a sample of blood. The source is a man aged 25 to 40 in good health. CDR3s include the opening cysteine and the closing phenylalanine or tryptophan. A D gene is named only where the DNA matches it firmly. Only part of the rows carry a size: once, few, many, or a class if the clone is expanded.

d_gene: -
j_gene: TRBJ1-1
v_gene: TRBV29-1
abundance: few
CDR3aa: CSVEKGGTEAFF
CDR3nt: TGCAGCGTTGAGAAGGGGGGGACTGAAGCTTTCTTT

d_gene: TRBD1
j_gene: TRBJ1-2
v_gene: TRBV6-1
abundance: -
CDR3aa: CASNNLRGTDYGYTF
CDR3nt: TGTGCCAGCAATAATCTTCGAGGGACAGACTATGGCTACACCTTC

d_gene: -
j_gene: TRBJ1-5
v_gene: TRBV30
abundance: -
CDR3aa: CAWSVRGVAQHF
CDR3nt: TGTGCCTGGAGTGTACGGGGCGTAGCCCAGCATTTT

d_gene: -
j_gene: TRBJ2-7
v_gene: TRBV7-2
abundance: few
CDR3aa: CASSLDGGYEQYF
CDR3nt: TGTGCCAGCAGCTTAGATGGGGGCTACGAGCAGTACTTC

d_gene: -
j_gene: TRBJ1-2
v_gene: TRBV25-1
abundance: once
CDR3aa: CASSEPGQIVYGYTF
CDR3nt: TGTGCCAGCAGTGAACCCGGACAGATAGTCTATGGCTACACCTTC

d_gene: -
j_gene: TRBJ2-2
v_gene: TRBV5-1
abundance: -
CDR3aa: CASSLEGQNRGGELFF
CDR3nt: TGCGCCAGCAGCTTGGAGGGCCAAAACCGGGGCGGGGAGCTGTTTTTT

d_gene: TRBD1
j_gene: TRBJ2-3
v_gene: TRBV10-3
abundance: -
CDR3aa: CAISGPRTGANTQYF
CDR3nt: TGTGCCATCAGTGGTCCGCGGACAGGCGCAAATACGCAGTATTTT

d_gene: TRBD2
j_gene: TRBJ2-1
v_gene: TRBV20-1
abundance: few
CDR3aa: CSAFRLAGGPWDEQFF
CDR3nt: TGCAGTGCTTTCCGACTAGCGGGGGGTCCGTGGGATGAGCAGTTCTTC

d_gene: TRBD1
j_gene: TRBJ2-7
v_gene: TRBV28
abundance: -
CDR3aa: CASTIPGQGAYEQYF
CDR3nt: TGTGCCAGCACCATACCGGGACAGGGGGCCTACGAGCAGTACTTC

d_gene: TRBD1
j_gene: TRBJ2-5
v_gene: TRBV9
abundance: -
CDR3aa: CASSVGRGLRETQYF
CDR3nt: TGTGCCAGCAGCGTAGGTAGGGGGCTGCGGGAGACCCAGTACTTC

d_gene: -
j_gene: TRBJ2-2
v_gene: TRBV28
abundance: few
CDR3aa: CASNQGGTGELFF
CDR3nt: TGTGCCAGCAACCAGGGAGGCACCGGGGAGCTGTTTTTT

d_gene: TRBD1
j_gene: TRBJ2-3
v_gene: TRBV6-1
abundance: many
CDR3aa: CASNLMGQGAADTQYF
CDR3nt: TGTGCCAGTAACCTCATGGGGCAGGGGGCGGCAGATACGCAGTATTTT

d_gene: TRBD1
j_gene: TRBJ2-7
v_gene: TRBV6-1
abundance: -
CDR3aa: CASSEHIRIRDRGAYEQYF
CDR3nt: TGTGCCAGCAGTGAACACATACGGATCCGGGACAGGGGGGCCTACGAGCAGTACTTC

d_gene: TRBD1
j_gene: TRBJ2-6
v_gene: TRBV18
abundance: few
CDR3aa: CASSRRQGTGPGANVLTF
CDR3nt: TGTGCCAGCTCACGCCGACAGGGTACAGGCCCTGGGGCCAACGTCCTGACTTTC

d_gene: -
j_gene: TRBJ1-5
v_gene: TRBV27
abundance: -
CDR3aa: CASRQGQYSNQPQHF
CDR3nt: TGTGCCAGCAGGCAAGGACAGTATAGCAATCAGCCCCAGCATTTT

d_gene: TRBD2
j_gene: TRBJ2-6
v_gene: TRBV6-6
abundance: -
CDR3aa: CASSYGRRGVNVLTF
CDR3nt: TGTGCCAGCAGTTACGGCCGGCGGGGGGTCAACGTCCTGACTTTC

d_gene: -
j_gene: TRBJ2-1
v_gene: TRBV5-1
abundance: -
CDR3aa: CASSLGGSYPDLYNEQFF
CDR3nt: TGCGCCAGCAGCTTGGGAGGGTCCTACCCGGACTTATACAATGAGCAGTTCTTC

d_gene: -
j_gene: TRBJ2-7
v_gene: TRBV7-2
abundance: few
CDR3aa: CASSPLDQQYF
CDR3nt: TGTGCCAGCAGCCCCCTGGACCAGCAGTACTTC

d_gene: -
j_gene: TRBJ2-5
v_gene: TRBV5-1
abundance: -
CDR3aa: CASSIADSQETQYF
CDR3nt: TGCGCCAGCAGCATCGCAGATTCACAAGAGACCCAGTACTTC

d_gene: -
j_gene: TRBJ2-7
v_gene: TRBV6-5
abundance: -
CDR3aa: CASSWDKGLLYEQYF
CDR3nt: TGTGCCAGCAGCTGGGACAAGGGCCTTCTCTACGAGCAGTACTTC

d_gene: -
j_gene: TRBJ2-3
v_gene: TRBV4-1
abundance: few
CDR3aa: CASSQLGFSTDTQYF
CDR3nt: TGCGCCAGCAGCCAACTAGGGTTTAGCACAGATACGCAGTATTTT

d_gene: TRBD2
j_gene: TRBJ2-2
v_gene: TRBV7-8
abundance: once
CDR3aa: CASSSTSGVGRELFF
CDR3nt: TGTGCCAGCAGCTCCACTAGCGGTGTGGGGCGGGAGCTGTTTTTT

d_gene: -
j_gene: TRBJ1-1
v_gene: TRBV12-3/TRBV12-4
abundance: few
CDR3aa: CASTRWGGISSTEAFF
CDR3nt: TGTGCCAGCACTCGCTGGGGGGGGATCTCTTCAACTGAAGCTTTCTTT

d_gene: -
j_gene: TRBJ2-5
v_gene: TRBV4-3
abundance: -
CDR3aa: CASSQEGGWTQYF
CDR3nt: TGCGCCAGCAGCCAAGAAGGGGGGTGGACCCAGTACTTC

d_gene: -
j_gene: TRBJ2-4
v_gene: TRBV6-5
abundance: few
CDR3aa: CASSQQGRGNIQYF
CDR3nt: TGTGCCAGCAGTCAACAGGGGAGGGGGAACATTCAGTACTTC

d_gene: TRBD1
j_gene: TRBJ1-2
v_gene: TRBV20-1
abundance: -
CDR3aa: CSARRNRGGGYTF
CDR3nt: TGCAGTGCTAGAAGGAACAGGGGGGGTGGCTACACCTTC

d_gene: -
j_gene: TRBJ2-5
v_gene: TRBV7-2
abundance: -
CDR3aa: CASSAPGPHEETQYF
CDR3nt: TGTGCCAGCAGCGCACCGGGGCCCCATGAAGAGACCCAGTACTTC

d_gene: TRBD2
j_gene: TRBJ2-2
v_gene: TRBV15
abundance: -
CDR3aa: CATSRDHGGTGELFF
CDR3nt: TGTGCCACCAGCAGAGATCACGGGGGGACCGGGGAGCTGTTTTTT

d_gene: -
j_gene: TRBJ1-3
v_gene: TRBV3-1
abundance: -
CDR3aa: CASSQGNTIYF
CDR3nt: TGTGCCAGCAGCCAAGGAAACACCATATATTTT

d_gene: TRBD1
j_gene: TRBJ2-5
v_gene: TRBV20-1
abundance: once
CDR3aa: CSARGTGNQETQYF
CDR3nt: TGCAGTGCTAGGGGGACAGGGAACCAAGAGACCCAGTACTTC

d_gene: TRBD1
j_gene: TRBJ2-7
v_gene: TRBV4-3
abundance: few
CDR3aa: CASSQGGTGVWEQYF
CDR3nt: TGCGCCAGCAGCCAAGGAGGGACAGGGGTGTGGGAGCAGTACTTC

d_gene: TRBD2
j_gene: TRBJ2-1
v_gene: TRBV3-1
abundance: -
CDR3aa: CASTNRGGRGDNNEQFF
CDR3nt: TGTGCCAGCACCAACCGGGGGGGCAGGGGCGATAACAATGAGCAGTTCTTC

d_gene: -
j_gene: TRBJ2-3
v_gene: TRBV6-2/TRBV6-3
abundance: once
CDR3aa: CASSLSGTINTQYF
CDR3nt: TGTGCCAGCAGTCTAAGTGGCACCATCAATACGCAGTATTTT

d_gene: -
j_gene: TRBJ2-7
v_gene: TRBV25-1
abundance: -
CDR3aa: CASSGDYTGSDEQYF
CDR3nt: TGTGCCAGCAGTGGGGACTATACAGGGAGCGACGAGCAGTACTTC

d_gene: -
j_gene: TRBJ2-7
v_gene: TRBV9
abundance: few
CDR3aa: CASSLEHRGGLDEQYF
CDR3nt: TGTGCCAGCAGCCTAGAGCACAGGGGGGGTTTGGACGAGCAGTACTTC

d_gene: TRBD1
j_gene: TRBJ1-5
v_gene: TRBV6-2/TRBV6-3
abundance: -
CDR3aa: CASKRGTDQGPQHF
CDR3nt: TGTGCCAGCAAACGGGGGACAGACCAGGGGCCCCAGCATTTT

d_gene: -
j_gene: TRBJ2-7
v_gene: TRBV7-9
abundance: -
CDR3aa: CASSFDSFEQYF
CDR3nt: TGTGCCAGCAGCTTTGACAGTTTCGAGCAGTACTTC

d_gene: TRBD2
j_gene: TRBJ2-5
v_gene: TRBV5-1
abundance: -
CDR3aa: CASSTIGLAGTQETQYF
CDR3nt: TGCGCCAGCAGCACCATTGGACTAGCGGGGACTCAAGAGACCCAGTACTTC